These T cell receptor beta chains were read from a single sample in a study of identical twins. From the 5' RACE reads, TCRdb called clonotypes with MiXCR, one entry per CDR3 protein. The table lists more than 650,000 distinct CDR3 sequences, 5.5% to 6.5% of them singletons, with about 1.8% in the top ten. What was sequenced was naive T cells sorted from blood. The receptor source for this set is a young man in good health. Each CDR3 is given with its conserved first and last residue. The D gene is left open where the match is weak. Clone size is given for some rows only: seen once, a few or many times, or a class if the clone is expanded.

-	-	TRBV6-2/TRBV6-3	TRBJ1-1	14	TGTGCCAGCAGTTACGGCGGGGGCTGGGCTGAAGCTTTCTTT	CASSYGGGWAEAFF
few	-	TRBV5-4	TRBJ2-1	15	TGTGCCAGCAGCTTCGGGGGCCTAAAAGACAATGAGCAGTTCTTC	CASSFGGLKDNEQFF
many	TRBD1	TRBV7-2	TRBJ2-7	13	TGTGCCAGCAGCTTGGACAGGAGATACGAGCAGTACTTC	CASSLDRRYEQYF
many	-	TRBV20-1	TRBJ2-3	17	TGCAGTGCTAGAGATGTTAACGGACAGCCCTACACAGATACGCAGTATTTT	CSARDVNGQPYTDTQYF
many	TRBD2	TRBV7-9	TRBJ2-2	14	TGTGCCAGCAGCTTACCCAGCGGGAAGGGGGAGCTGTTTTTT	CASSLPSGKGELFF
-	-	TRBV6-2/TRBV6-3	TRBJ2-3	15	TGTGCCAGCAGCAATTTAGCGGTTCACACAGATACGCAGTATTTT	CASSNLAVHTDTQYF
many	TRBD1	TRBV5-1	TRBJ2-5	14	TGCGCCAGCAGCCACGGGACAGCCCAAGAGACCCAGTACTTC	CASSHGTAQETQYF
many	-	TRBV20-1	TRBJ2-2	15	TGCAGTGCTAGAAGGACTGGGACCAACACCGGGGAGCTGTTTTTT	CSARRTGTNTGELFF
many	TRBD2	TRBV7-8	TRBJ2-7	13	TGTGCCAGCAGCCCTCTAGCGGGAGTCCAGCAGTACTTC	CASSPLAGVQQYF
many	-	TRBV3-1	TRBJ2-5	15	TGTGCCAGCAGCCAACTCGGACGGCCCCAAGAGACCCAGTACTTC	CASSQLGRPQETQYF
many	-	TRBV5-1	TRBJ2-3	13	TGCGCCAGCAGCTTAGGTCGTCAAGATACGCAGTATTTT	CASSLGRQDTQYF
many	TRBD2	TRBV28	TRBJ2-1	19	TGTGCCAGCAGTTTTCCCGGGACTAGCGGGAGGGGCTCCTACAATGAGCAGTTCTTC	CASSFPGTSGRGSYNEQFF
few	-	TRBV30	TRBJ1-5	14	TGTGCCTGGAGGACGACAGCGAGCAATCAGCCCCAGCATTTT	CAWRTTASNQPQHF
many	TRBD2	TRBV5-1	TRBJ2-2	16	TGCGCCAGCAGCTACGGACTAGCGGGGTACACCGGGGAGCTGTTTTTT	CASSYGLAGYTGELFF
few	-	TRBV24-1	TRBJ2-2	13	TGTGCCACACACTCTCCTAACACCGGGGAGCTGTTTTTT	CATHSPNTGELFF
many	-	TRBV29-1	TRBJ1-1	14	TGCAGCGTTGTTCTACTGGCTAGGTACACTGAAGCTTTCTTT	CSVVLLARYTEAFF
-	-	TRBV19	TRBJ2-1	17	TGTGCCAGTAGGCCCCGCATAGGACCAAGCTCCTACAATGAGCAGTTCTTC	CASRPRIGPSSYNEQFF
many	-	TRBV5-1	TRBJ1-1	12	TGCGCCAGCAGCTTGGAGGGCAGGGGAGCTTTCTTT	CASSLEGRGAFF
-	-	TRBV12-3/TRBV12-4	TRBJ2-7	15	TGTGCCAGCAGCGAGACTCGCGCGGGCTCCTACGAGCAGTACTTC	CASSETRAGSYEQYF
few	-	TRBV4-3	TRBJ2-3	19	TGCGCCAGCAGCCAAGAAGTACGAGGAATTAGCGGAGTGGCAGATACGCAGTATTTT	CASSQEVRGISGVADTQYF
many	TRBD1	TRBV24-1	TRBJ2-5	15	TGTGCCACCCGTGGAACAGGGGAACTAGGGGAGACCCAGTACTTC	CATRGTGELGETQYF
many	-	TRBV20-1	TRBJ2-7	12	TGCAGTGCTAGAGAGGACAACTACGAGCAGTACTTC	CSAREDNYEQYF
many	-	TRBV6-5	TRBJ2-2	17	TGTGCCAGCAGCTACTTTAGCGGAGGGGCGAACACCGGGGAGCTGTTTTTT	CASSYFSGGANTGELFF
many	TRBD2	TRBV3-1	TRBJ2-2	15	TGTGCCAGCAGTTTTACTAGCGCGAACACCGGGGAGCTGTTTTTT	CASSFTSANTGELFF
many	-	TRBV12-3/TRBV12-4	TRBJ2-7	18	TGTGCCAGCAGTTTATCGGCCCCTGTTGGGGGCAGGTACTACGAGCAGTACTTC	CASSLSAPVGGRYYEQYF
many	-	TRBV6-5	TRBJ1-5	13	TGTGCCAGCATTTCGGCACCGAATCAGCCCCAGCATTTT	CASISAPNQPQHF
-	-	TRBV12-3/TRBV12-4	TRBJ2-2	15	TGTGCCAGCAGGGTGGGGGGACCGAGTACCGGGGAGCTGTTTTTT	CASRVGGPSTGELFF
-	-	TRBV7-9	TRBJ2-5	15	TGTGCCAGCAGCTTAGGAACGGGTGCGGGGGAGACCCAGTACTTC	CASSLGTGAGETQYF
many	TRBD1	TRBV11-2	TRBJ1-1	16	TGTGCCAGCAGCCCAGGGGCAGGGGGAGTAGACACTGAAGCTTTCTTT	CASSPGAGGVDTEAFF
many	-	TRBV12-3/TRBV12-4	TRBJ2-1	14	TGTGCCAGCAAACCCTTACAGGGAGGGGATGAGCAGTTCTTC	CASKPLQGGDEQFF
many	-	TRBV12-5	TRBJ2-7	13	TGTGCTAGTGGTTCATCAGGGTCCTACGAGCAGTACTTC	CASGSSGSYEQYF
few	TRBD2	TRBV20-1	TRBJ2-1	16	TGCAGTGCTAGCCAGACTAGCGGGAGGGCCTATGTTGAGCAGTTCTTC	CSASQTSGRAYVEQFF
many	-	TRBV29-1	TRBJ2-1	14	TGCACCTGTCTCACGGGGGTGGGGGGCAATGAGCAGTTCTTC	CTCLTGVGGNEQFF
many	TRBD1	TRBV9	TRBJ2-1	14	TGTGCCAGCAGCGCCGGGACAGGGGTTGGTGAGCAGTTCTTC	CASSAGTGVGEQFF
few	-	TRBV7-9	TRBJ1-2	14	TGTGCCAGCAGCTTAGAAGGGGGGGCTAACGGCTACACCTTC	CASSLEGGANGYTF
few	-	TRBV5-6	TRBJ1-1	16	TGTGCCAGCAGCTTTCTCAGGGACGACATGAACACTGAAGCTTTCTTT	CASSFLRDDMNTEAFF
many	TRBD2	TRBV20-1	TRBJ2-3	14	TGCAGTGCTAGGGGACTAACTAGCACAGATACGCAGTATTTT	CSARGLTSTDTQYF
many	TRBD1	TRBV5-1	TRBJ1-1	14	TGCGCCAGCAGCTATGAGGACAGGATCACTGAAGCTTTCTTT	CASSYEDRITEAFF
-	TRBD2	TRBV5-4	TRBJ2-2	15	TGTGCCAGCGGCAAAGCGGGACCGAACACCGGGGAGCTGTTTTTT	CASGKAGPNTGELFF
many	-	TRBV9	TRBJ2-1	13	TGTGCCAGCAGCGTAGCGAGTGGGAATGAGCAGTTCTTC	CASSVASGNEQFF
many	-	TRBV12-3/TRBV12-4	TRBJ1-5	14	TGCGCCAGCAGCTTCGGCGGAAGCAATCAGCCCCAGCATTTT	CASSFGGSNQPQHF
few	TRBD2	TRBV29-1	TRBJ2-1	13	TGCAGCGTTGAAGTTGGGGCTAGCGGGGAGCAGTTCTTC	CSVEVGASGEQFF